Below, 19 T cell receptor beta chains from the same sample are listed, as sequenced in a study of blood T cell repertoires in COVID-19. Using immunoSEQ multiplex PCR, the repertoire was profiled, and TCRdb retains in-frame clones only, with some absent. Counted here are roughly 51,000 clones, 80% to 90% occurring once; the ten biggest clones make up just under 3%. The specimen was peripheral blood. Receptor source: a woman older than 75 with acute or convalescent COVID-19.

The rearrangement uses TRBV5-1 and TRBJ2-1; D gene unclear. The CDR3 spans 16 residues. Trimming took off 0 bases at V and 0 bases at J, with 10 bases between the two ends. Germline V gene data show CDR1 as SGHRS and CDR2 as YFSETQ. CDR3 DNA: TGCGCCAGCAGCTTGGGGCGGTCGAGCTCCTACAATGAGCAGTTCTTC. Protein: CASSLGRSSSYNEQFF.

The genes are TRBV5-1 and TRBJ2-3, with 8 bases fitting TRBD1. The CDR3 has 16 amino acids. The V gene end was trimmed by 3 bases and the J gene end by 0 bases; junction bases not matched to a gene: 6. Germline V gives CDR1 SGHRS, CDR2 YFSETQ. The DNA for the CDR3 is TGCGCCAGCAGCTCCGGGACAGGCACTAGCACAGATACGCAGTATTTT. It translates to CASSSGTGTSTDTQYF.

CDR3 sequence (DNA): TGTGCCAGCAGATTCGACAGGGGCACTGAAGCTTTCTTT. It encodes CASRFDRGTEAFF. The chain uses TRBV5-8 and TRBJ1-1, with 8 bases fitting TRBD1. This CDR3 comprises 13 residues. V trimming: 5 bases; J trimming: 4 bases; junction bases outside the gene matches: 4. Germline V CDR1 and CDR2: SGHTS, YDEGEE.

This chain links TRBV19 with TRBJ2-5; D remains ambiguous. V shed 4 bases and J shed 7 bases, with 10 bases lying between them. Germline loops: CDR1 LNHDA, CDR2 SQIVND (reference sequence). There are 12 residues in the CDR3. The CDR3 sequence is CASSTSSSTQYF. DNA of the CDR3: TGTGCCAGTAGTACTTCCTCCTCGACCCAGTACTTC.

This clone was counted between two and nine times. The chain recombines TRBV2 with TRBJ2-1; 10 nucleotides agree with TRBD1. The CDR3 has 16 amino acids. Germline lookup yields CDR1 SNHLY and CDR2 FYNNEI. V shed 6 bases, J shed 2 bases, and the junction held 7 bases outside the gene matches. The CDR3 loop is CASRPPGQGTYNEQFF. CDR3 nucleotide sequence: TGTGCCAGCAGACCTCCGGGACAGGGGACCTACAATGAGCAGTTCTTC. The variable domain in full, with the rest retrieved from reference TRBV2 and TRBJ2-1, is EPEVTQTPSHQVTQMGQEVILRCVPISNHLYFYWYRQILGQKVEFLVSFYNNEISEKSEIFDDQFSVERPDGSNFTLKIRSTKLEDSAMYFCASRPPGQGTYNEQFFGPGTRLTVL.

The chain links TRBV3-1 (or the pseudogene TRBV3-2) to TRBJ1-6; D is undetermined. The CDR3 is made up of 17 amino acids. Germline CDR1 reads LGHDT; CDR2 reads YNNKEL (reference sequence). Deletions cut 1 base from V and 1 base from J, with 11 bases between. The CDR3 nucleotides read TGTGCCAGCAGCCAAGGGGCATCACCGTCCTATAATTCACCCCTCCACTTT. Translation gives CASSQGASPSYNSPLHF.

The chain's CDR3 is CASSLTNSPLHF. The CDR3 bases are TGTGCCAGCAGCCTGACAAATTCACCCCTCCACTTT. The rearrangement uses TRBV14 and TRBJ1-6; D gene ambiguous. CDR3 length: 12 amino acids. The germline gives CDR1 SGHDN, CDR2 FVKESK. The V end lost 4 bases, the J end lost 7 bases, and 5 bases lay between the germline ends.

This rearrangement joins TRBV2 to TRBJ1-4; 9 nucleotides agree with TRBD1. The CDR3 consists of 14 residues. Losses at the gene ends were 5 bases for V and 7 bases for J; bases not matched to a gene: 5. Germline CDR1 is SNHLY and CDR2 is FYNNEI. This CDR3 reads CASSPGTGTEKLFF. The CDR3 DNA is TGTGCCAGCAGTCCCGGGACAGGGACTGAAAAACTGTTTTTT.

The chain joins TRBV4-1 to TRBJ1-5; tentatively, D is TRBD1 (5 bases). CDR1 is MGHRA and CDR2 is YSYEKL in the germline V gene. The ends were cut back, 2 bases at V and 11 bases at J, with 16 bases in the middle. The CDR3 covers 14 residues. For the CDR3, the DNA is TGCGCCAGCAGCCAACTACACCGGCAGGGATCCCAGCATTTT. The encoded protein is CASSQLHRQGSQHF.

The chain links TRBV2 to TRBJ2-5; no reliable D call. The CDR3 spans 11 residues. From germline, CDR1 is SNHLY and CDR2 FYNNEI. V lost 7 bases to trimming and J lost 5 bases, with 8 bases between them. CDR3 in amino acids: CASTLPETQYF. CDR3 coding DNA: TGTGCCAGCACCCTACCCGAGACCCAGTACTTC.

The CDR3 spells CASRRTGTGERYSNQPQHF. The CDR3 DNA sequence: TGTGCCAGCAGACGAACCGGGACAGGGGAACGTTATAGCAATCAGCCCCAGCATTTT. The chain employs TRBV6-6 and TRBJ1-5; 10 nucleotides align to TRBD1. CDR3 size: 19 residues. V was pared by 6 bases and J by 0 bases, with 14 bases of the junction left unmatched. Per germline, CDR1 MNHNY and CDR2 SVGAGI (reference sequence).

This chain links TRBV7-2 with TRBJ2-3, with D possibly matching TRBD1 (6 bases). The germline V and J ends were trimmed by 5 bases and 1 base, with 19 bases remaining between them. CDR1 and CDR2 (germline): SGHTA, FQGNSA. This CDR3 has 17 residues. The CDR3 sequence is CASSTAVGAPRTDTQYF. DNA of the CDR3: TGTGCCAGCAGCACGGCGGTGGGGGCACCTCGCACAGATACGCAGTATTTT.

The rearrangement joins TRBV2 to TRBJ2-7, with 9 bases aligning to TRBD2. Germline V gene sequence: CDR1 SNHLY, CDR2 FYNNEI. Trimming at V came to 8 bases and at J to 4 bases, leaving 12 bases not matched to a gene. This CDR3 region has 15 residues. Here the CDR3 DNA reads TGTGCCAGCGGAGGCCAGCGGGGGGCCGGGTACGAGCAGTACTTC. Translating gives CASGGQRGAGYEQYF.

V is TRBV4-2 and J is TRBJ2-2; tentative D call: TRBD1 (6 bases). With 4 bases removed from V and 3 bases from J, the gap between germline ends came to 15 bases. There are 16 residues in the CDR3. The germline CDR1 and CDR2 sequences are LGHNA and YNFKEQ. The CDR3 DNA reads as TGTGCCAGCAGCCTTAGGATGGGGGCGGACACCGGGGAGCTGTTTTTT. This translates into CASSLRMGADTGELFF.

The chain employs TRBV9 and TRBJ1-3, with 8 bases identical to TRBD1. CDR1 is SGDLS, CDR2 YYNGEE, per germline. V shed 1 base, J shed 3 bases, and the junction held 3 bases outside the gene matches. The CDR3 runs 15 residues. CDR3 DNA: TGTGCCAGCAGCGTACAGGGGGCCTTTGGAAACACCATATATTTT. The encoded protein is CASSVQGAFGNTIYF.

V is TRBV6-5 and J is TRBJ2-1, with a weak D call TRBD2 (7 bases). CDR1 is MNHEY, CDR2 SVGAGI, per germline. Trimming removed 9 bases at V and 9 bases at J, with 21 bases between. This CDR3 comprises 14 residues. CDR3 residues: CASTISGGQGEQFF. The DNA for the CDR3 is TGTGCCAGTACCATCTCCGGGGGGCAAGGTGAGCAGTTCTTC.

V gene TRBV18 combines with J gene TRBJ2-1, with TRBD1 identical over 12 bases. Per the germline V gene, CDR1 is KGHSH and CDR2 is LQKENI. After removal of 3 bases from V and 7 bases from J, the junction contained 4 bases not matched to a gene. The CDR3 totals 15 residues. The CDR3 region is CASSPGTGGANEQFF. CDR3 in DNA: TGTGCCAGCTCACCTGGGACAGGGGGCGCGAATGAGCAGTTCTTC.

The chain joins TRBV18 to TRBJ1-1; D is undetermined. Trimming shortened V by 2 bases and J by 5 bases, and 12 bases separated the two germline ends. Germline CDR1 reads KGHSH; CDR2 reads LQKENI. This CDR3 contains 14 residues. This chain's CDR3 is CASSPFEGGTEAFF. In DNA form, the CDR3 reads TGTGCCAGCTCACCATTCGAGGGAGGGACTGAAGCTTTCTTT.

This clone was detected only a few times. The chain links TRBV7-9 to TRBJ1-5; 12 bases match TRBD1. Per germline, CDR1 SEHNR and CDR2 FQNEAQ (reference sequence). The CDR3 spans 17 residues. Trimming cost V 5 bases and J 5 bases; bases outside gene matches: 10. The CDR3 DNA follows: TGTGCCAGCAGCACCGGGACAGGGGGCATTAGTTATCAGCCCCAGCATTTT. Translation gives CASSTGTGGISYQPQHF.